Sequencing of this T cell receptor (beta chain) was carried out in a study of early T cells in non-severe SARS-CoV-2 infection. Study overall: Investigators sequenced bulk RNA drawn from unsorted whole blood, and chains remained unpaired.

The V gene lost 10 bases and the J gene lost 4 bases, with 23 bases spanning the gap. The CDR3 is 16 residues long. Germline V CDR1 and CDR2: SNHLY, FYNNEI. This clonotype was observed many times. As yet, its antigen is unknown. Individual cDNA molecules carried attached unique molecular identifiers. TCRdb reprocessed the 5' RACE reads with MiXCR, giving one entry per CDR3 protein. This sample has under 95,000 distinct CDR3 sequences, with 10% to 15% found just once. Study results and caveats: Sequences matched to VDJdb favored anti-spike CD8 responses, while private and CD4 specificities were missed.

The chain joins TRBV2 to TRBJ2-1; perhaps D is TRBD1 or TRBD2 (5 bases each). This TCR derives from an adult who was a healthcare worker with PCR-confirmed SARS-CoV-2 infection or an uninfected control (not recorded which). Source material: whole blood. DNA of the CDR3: TGTGCCATCACTCCTCCGGGACCACGCCGATACAATGAGCAGTTCTTC. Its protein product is CAITPPGPRRYNEQFF.